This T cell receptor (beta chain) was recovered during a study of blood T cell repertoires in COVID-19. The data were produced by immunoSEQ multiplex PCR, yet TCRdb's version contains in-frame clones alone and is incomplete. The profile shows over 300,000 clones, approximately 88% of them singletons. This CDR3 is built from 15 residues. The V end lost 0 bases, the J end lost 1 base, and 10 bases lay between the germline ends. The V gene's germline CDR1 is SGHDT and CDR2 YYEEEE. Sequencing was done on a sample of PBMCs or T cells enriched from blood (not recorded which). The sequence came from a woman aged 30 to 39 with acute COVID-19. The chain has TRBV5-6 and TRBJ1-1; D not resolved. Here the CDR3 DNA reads TGTGCCAGCAGCTTGGAGGAGGGCTGGAACACTGAAGCTTTCTTT. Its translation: CASSLEEGWNTEAFF.